The 31 T cell receptor beta chains reported below all come from one sample, sequenced in a study of CD8 T cells in Susac syndrome. RNA was extracted with the RNeasy kit, and a quantity of about 0.45 to 1 ug was reverse transcribed using random hexamers. TCRdb passed the immunoSEQ multiplex PCR reads through MiXCR, listing each CDR3 protein once. In the table there are some 77,000 distinct CDR3 sequences, 85% to 95% of which are singletons. Source material: CD4+ T cells from PBMCs. The receptors shown here come from a human donor with Susac syndrome.

The gene calls are TRBV2 and TRBJ1-5, with TRBD1 as a possible D gene (5 bases). The germline V gene encodes CDR1 SNHLY and CDR2 FYNNEI. Trimming left V 6 bases short and J 2 bases short, with 14 bases between. The CDR3 totals 15 residues. CDR3 sequence: CASSGRQGGNQPQHF. The CDR3 DNA sequence: TGTGCCAGCAGCGGCCGCCAAGGGGGCAATCAGCCCCAGCATTTT.

The chain employs TRBV7-9 and TRBJ1-5; no reliable D call. The CDR3 totals 12 residues. V was trimmed by 2 bases and J by 5 bases, leaving 4 bases between them. Germline loops: CDR1 SEHNR, CDR2 FQNEAQ (reference sequence). CDR3 nucleotides: TGTGCCAGCAGCTTATTAGATCAGCCCCAGCATTTT. It is translated as CASSLLDQPQHF.

The chain joins TRBV5-1 to TRBJ2-6; D is undetermined. With 5 bases removed from V and 0 bases from J, the gap between germline ends came to 24 bases. CDR3 length equals 20 residues. Per the germline V gene, CDR1 is SGHRS and CDR2 is YFSETQ. CDR3 bases: TGCGCCAGCAGGTTGACCCCGAGGACGGACCAGTACTCTGGGGCCAACGTCCTGACTTTC. Protein sequence: CASRLTPRTDQYSGANVLTF.

This clonotype came up once. The rearrangement links TRBV6-1 to TRBJ1-5; D ambiguous. The CDR3 sequence is 14 residues long. Trimming removed 4 bases from V and 7 bases from J, with 14 bases in between. Per the germline V gene, CDR1 is MNHNS and CDR2 is SASEGT. In DNA form, the CDR3 reads TGTGCCAGCAGTGGAGCCTCGAGGAACCAGCCCCAGCATTTT. It is translated as CASSGASRNQPQHF.

This clonotype was detected only once. The CDR3 spells CASGAGSSPGNTIYF. The DNA for the CDR3 is TGTGCCAGCGGGGCGGGCAGTTCGCCGGGGAACACCATATATTTT. The genes are TRBV9 and TRBJ1-3; possible D gene TRBD1, 5 bases. Germline V gives CDR1 SGDLS, CDR2 YYNGEE. There are 15 residues in the CDR3. V was shortened by 7 bases and J by 7 bases, with 21 bases between the two germline ends.

The chain combines TRBV7-8 with TRBJ2-5; D perhaps matches TRBD1 (6 bases). Germline-derived CDR1 and CDR2 are SGHVS and FQNEAQ. The CDR3 length is 16 residues. The V and J ends lost 6 bases and 3 bases respectively, with 20 bases between them. The CDR3 loop reads CASSQLNRQVEETQYF. The CDR3 DNA reads TGTGCCAGCAGTCAACTCAATAGACAGGTCGAAGAGACCCAGTACTTC.

The chain couples TRBV12-5 to TRBJ1-1; a weak D match, TRBD1 (6 bases). Germline assignment: CDR1 LGHNT and CDR2 FRNRAP. The ends were cut back, 5 bases at V and 1 base at J, with 35 bases in the middle. The CDR3 covers 22 residues. CDR3: CASGTTPMMDSPDLPSNTEAFF. DNA of the CDR3: TGTGCTAGTGGTACTACTCCTATGATGGACAGTCCAGATCTACCGTCGAACACTGAAGCTTTCTTT.

This rearrangement joins TRBV5-1 to TRBJ2-7; 11 bases align to TRBD2. The CDR3 sequence is 15 residues long. The trim removed 4 bases at V and 2 bases at J, leaving 5 bases unmatched. The germline V gene encodes CDR1 SGHRS and CDR2 YFSETQ. CDR3 sequence reads: CASSPTSGSPYEQYF. The DNA for the CDR3 is TGCGCCAGCAGCCCAACTAGCGGGAGCCCCTACGAGCAGTACTTC.

This chain links TRBV7-2 with TRBJ2-7, with D perhaps given as TRBD1 or TRBD2 (5 bases each). Trimming removed 1 base from V and 12 bases from J, with 19 bases in between. CDR1 is SGHTA and CDR2 is FQGNSA in the germline V gene. This CDR3 contains 14 residues. The CDR3 spells CASSLVGADGSTYF. CDR3 nucleotide sequence: TGTGCCAGCAGCTTAGTCGGGGCGGACGGGTCGACGTACTTC.

This clonotype was seen once. The chain is built from TRBV12-3 or TRBV12-4 and TRBJ2-5; a possible D gene is TRBD1 (6 bases). Trimming left V 5 bases short and J 3 bases short, with 19 bases between. CDR3 length: 16 residues. The CDR3 nucleotides are TGTGCCAGCAGTCTCGGACAGCCTTCGAATAAAGAGACCCAGTACTTC. Translation gives CASSLGQPSNKETQYF.

This clonotype was found a few times. This chain connects TRBV14 to TRBJ2-7; D may be TRBD2 (5 bases). CDR1 SGHDN and CDR2 FVKESK come from the germline V gene. V lost 0 bases, J lost 6 bases, and 12 bases lay in between. The CDR3 extends over 14 amino acids. CDR3 bases: TGTGCCAGCAGCCAAGATCCCCGGACTCGCGAGCAGTACTTC. It is translated as CASSQDPRTREQYF.

V gene TRBV7-9 combines with J gene TRBJ1-1; D unresolved. The length of the CDR3 is 14 residues. The germline gives CDR1 SEHNR, CDR2 FQNEAQ (reference sequence). V lost 6 bases to trimming and J lost 1 base, with 12 bases between them. As DNA, the CDR3 is TGTGCCAGCAGTTCATCCGGTTGGAACACTGAAGCTTTCTTT. This gives the protein CASSSSGWNTEAFF.

This sequence joins TRBV6-2 or TRBV6-3 and TRBJ1-1; D may be TRBD1 (6 bases). CDR1 MNHEY and CDR2 SVGEGT come from the germline V gene. Trimming pared 6 bases from V and 3 bases from J, leaving 14 bases between. The CDR3 spans 14 residues. For the CDR3, the DNA is TGTGCCAGCAGAACTAAAGGGGGGTACACTGAAGCTTTCTTT. Protein product: CASRTKGGYTEAFF.

This chain joins TRBV6-5 and TRBJ2-7; 10 bases align to TRBD1. The CDR3 is made up of 15 amino acids. The V segment lost 8 bases and the J segment 1 base; nucleotides outside the gene matches: 8. In germline, CDR1 is MNHEY, CDR2 SVGAGI. CDR3 amino acids: CASSSRDRGSYEQYF. CDR3 DNA sequence: TGTGCCAGCTCGTCCCGGGACAGGGGTTCCTACGAGCAGTACTTC.

The chain couples TRBV6-2 or TRBV6-3 to TRBJ2-1; D is unclear. The CDR3 is 13 residues long. V was trimmed by 6 bases and J by 6 bases, leaving 12 bases between them. CDR1 is MNHEY and CDR2 is SVGEGT in the germline V gene. CDR3 in DNA: TGTGCCAGCAGAGTAGACGGCATCAATGAGCAGTTCTTC. Protein product: CASRVDGINEQFF.

The chain combines TRBV28 with TRBJ2-3; 7 bases align to TRBD2. Germline values: CDR1 MDHEN, CDR2 SYDVKM. V gave up 2 bases and J gave up 6 bases; unmatched junction bases: 8. The CDR3 runs to 15 residues. The CDR3 reads CASSLDGLEADTQYF. The CDR3 nucleotides read TGTGCCAGCAGTTTAGATGGACTAGAGGCGGATACGCAGTATTTT.

The chain couples TRBV28 to TRBJ2-1, with D possibly being TRBD1 (6 bases). The CDR3 is 15 residues long. Trimming cost V 3 bases and J 7 bases, with 16 bases left between them. Germline lookup yields CDR1 MDHEN and CDR2 SYDVKM. The CDR3 region is CASSLWDNGPNEQFF. The DNA for the CDR3 is TGTGCCAGCAGTTTGTGGGACAACGGACCAAATGAGCAGTTCTTC.

The chain recombines TRBV29-1 with TRBJ1-1; TRBD1 agrees at 9 bases. The CDR3 extends over 16 amino acids. V lost 6 bases to trimming and J lost 2 bases; unmatched junction nucleotides: 13. CDR1 SQVTM and CDR2 ANQGSEA come from the germline V gene. In DNA form, the CDR3 reads TGCAGCGTGGGGGACAGGGTAGGCTCTTTTAACACTGAAGCTTTCTTT. Amino acid sequence: CSVGDRVGSFNTEAFF.

This clonotype was picked up one time. This sequence joins TRBV12-3 or TRBV12-4 and TRBJ2-4, with D tentatively TRBD1 or TRBD2 (5 bases each). The CDR3 loop spans 14 amino acids. V lost 7 bases, J lost 4 bases, and 14 bases lay in between. The CDR3 is CASTRDVKKNIQYF. For the CDR3, the DNA is TGTGCCAGCACCCGGGACGTTAAGAAAAACATTCAGTACTTC.

The chain's CDR3 is CASSRGQETQYF. The CDR3 nucleotides are TGTGCCAGCAGTCGGGGCCAAGAGACCCAGTACTTC. The V and J genes are TRBV25-1 and TRBJ2-5; tentatively, D is TRBD2 (5 bases). The CDR3 contains 12 residues. Germline values: CDR1 MGHDK, CDR2 SYGVNS. V shed 5 bases and J shed 1 base, with 5 bases lying between them.

J is TRBJ2-7 and V is TRBV7-2; 10 bases agree with TRBD1. Trimming cost V 5 bases and J 5 bases; bases outside gene matches: 6. Germline V lookup: CDR1 SGHTA, CDR2 FQGNSA. The CDR3 sequence is 14 residues long. CDR3 sequence: CASSLDRGPDEQYF. The CDR3 DNA sequence: TGTGCCAGCAGCCTCGACAGGGGGCCGGACGAGCAGTACTTC.

The V call is TRBV20-1, the J call TRBJ2-3; the D gene is possibly TRBD1 (5 bases). Per germline, CDR1 DFQATT and CDR2 SNEGSKA (reference sequence). The ends were cut back, 6 bases at V and 0 bases at J, with 13 bases in the middle. CDR3 size: 14 residues. CDR3 DNA sequence: TGCAGTGCCCAGCAGGGCCCTAGCACAGATACGCAGTATTTT. Its protein is CSAQQGPSTDTQYF.

The gene calls are TRBV5-1 and TRBJ2-3; no clear D. The CDR3 has 15 amino acids. Germline V gene lookup returns CDR1 SGHRS and CDR2 YFSETQ. V shed 0 bases and J shed 2 bases, with 10 bases lying between them. The CDR3 loop is CASSLGVALTDTQYF. The DNA for the CDR3 is TGCGCCAGCAGCTTGGGTGTGGCACTCACAGATACGCAGTATTTT.

The rearrangement uses TRBV7-9 and TRBJ1-4, with unresolved D. Per the germline V gene, CDR1 is SEHNR and CDR2 is FQNEAQ (reference sequence). The germline V and J ends were trimmed by 5 bases and 7 bases, with 11 bases remaining between them. CDR3 length: 13 residues. CDR3 loop: CASSLRAGEKLFF. The CDR3 region has the DNA TGTGCCAGCAGCCTCCGCGCGGGTGAAAAACTGTTTTTT. The whole variable domain, filled in from reference TRBV7-9 and TRBJ1-4, reads DTGVSQNPRHKITKRGQNVTFRCDPISEHNRLYWYRQTLGQGPEFLTYFQNEAQLEKSRLLSDRFSAERPKGSFSTLEIQRTEQGDSAMYLCASSLRAGEKLFFGSGTQLSVL.

The rearrangement links TRBV11-1 to TRBJ2-7; weak D call: TRBD2 (5 bases). Between the trimmed V and J ends, which lost 2 bases and 0 bases, there was a span of 11 bases. Germline lookup yields CDR1 SGHAT and CDR2 FQDESV (reference sequence). The CDR3 consists of 15 residues. The CDR3 nucleotides read TGTGCCAGCAGCTTATCCCCCGGGAACTCCTACGAGCAGTACTTC. Protein: CASSLSPGNSYEQYF.

This clonotype was counted only a few times. The V gene is TRBV19, the J gene TRBJ2-3; D is possibly TRBD1 (8 bases). The CDR3 extends over 17 amino acids. V lost 7 bases and J 1 base, leaving 21 bases between the germline ends. From germline, CDR1 is LNHDA and CDR2 SQIVND (reference sequence). CDR3 DNA: TGTGCCAGTACCACAGGGGGGGCCCTACAGGGCACAGATACGCAGTATTTT. Translation gives CASTTGGALQGTDTQYF.

The chain joins TRBV27 to TRBJ2-5; 8 bases map to TRBD2. The CDR3 loop spans 17 amino acids. V was pared by 4 bases and J by 0 bases, with 10 bases of the junction left unmatched. In germline, CDR1 is MNHEY, CDR2 SMNVEV (reference sequence). The CDR3 DNA follows: TGTGCCAGCAGTTCTTGGGGCTCGGGAGGGTACCAAGAGACCCAGTACTTC. Protein product: CASSSWGSGGYQETQYF.

CDR3 nucleotides: TGTGCCAGCAGAGCGGGCACAGATACGCAGTATTTT. As protein: CASRAGTDTQYF. The chain recombines TRBV6-5 with TRBJ2-3, with D possibly TRBD2 on 5 matching bases. The CDR3 covers 12 residues. From germline, CDR1 is MNHEY and CDR2 SVGAGI. V was shortened by 6 bases and J by 1 base, with 5 bases between the two germline ends.

The chain links TRBV2 to TRBJ2-3; no clear D gene. Looked up from germline, CDR1 is SNHLY and CDR2 is FYNNEI. The CDR3 runs 12 residues. V was cut by 4 bases and J by 2 bases, with 4 bases left in between. The chain's CDR3 is CASSGLTDTQYF. As DNA, the CDR3 is TGTGCCAGCAGTGGTCTCACAGATACGCAGTATTTT.

The rearrangement links TRBV20-1 to TRBJ2-6, with D possibly TRBD1 on 5 matching bases. Trimming took 3 bases from V and 0 from J, leaving 9 bases between them. This CDR3 region has 15 residues. Germline V gene lookup returns CDR1 DFQATT and CDR2 SNEGSKA (reference sequence). CDR3 sequence reads: CSARATDSGANVLTF. The CDR3 DNA sequence: TGCAGTGCTAGGGCGACAGACTCTGGGGCCAACGTCCTGACTTTC.

V and J are TRBV7-2 and TRBJ1-1; D perhaps matches TRBD1 (6 bases). The CDR3 spans 15 residues. Trimming left V 0 bases short and J 5 bases short, with 13 bases between. Germline V CDR1 and CDR2: SGHTA, FQGNSA. The CDR3 is CASSLAGGTGTEAFF. The CDR3 region has the DNA TGTGCCAGCAGCTTAGCAGGGGGGACTGGAACTGAAGCTTTCTTT.